This entry lists 9 T cell receptor beta chains sequenced from one sample in a study of CD8+CD57+ T cells in acquired aplastic anemia. Before being chosen for sequencing, patients had shown CD8+CD57+ cell expansion by flow cytometry. CDR3 and TCR beta VDJ profiling relied on genomic DNA as the template. Via MiXCR, TCRdb re-called the reads, giving one row per CDR3 protein. The sample has 200,000 to 250,000 distinct CDR3 sequences, approximately 50% seen once. What was sequenced was sorted CD4+, CD8+, or CD8+CD57+ T cells (not recorded which) from PBMCs. Receptors were obtained from a human donor with aplastic anemia.

The chain combines TRBV2 with TRBJ2-3, with 8 bases fitting TRBD2. The CDR3 sequence is 15 residues long. J gave up 3 bases and V 2 bases, and 4 bases lay outside the gene matches. From germline, CDR1 is SNHLY and CDR2 FYNNEI. The CDR3 DNA follows: TGTGCCAGCAGTGAACCAGCGGGAGAAACAGATACGCAGTATTTT. It translates to CASSEPAGETDTQYF.

The chain uses TRBV9 and TRBJ1-1; D gene uncertain. The V end lost 7 bases, the J end lost 1 base, and 8 bases lay between the germline ends. The germline gives CDR1 SGDLS, CDR2 YYNGEE. This CDR3 has 12 amino acids. The CDR3 sequence is CASGGRNTEAFF. The CDR3 DNA reads as TGTGCCAGCGGCGGGCGGAACACTGAAGCTTTCTTT.

The chain recombines TRBV2 with TRBJ2-7; 13 nucleotides agree with TRBD2. CDR3 size: 14 residues. Trimming removed 8 bases from V and 7 bases from J; junction bases left unmatched: 8. The germline V gene encodes CDR1 SNHLY and CDR2 FYNNEI. The CDR3 coding sequence is TGTGCCAGCCGAACGGGACTAGCGGGATTAGAGCAGTACTTC. Protein product: CASRTGLAGLEQYF.

This clonotype came up a few times. V is TRBV9 and J is TRBJ1-4, with 9 bases fitting TRBD1. Trimming at V came to 0 bases and at J to 3 bases, leaving 6 bases not matched to a gene. This CDR3 region has 17 residues. CDR1 is SGDLS and CDR2 is YYNGEE in the germline V gene. CDR3 protein: CASSVERGQGSNEKLFF. For the CDR3, the DNA is TGTGCCAGCAGCGTAGAAAGGGGACAGGGTTCTAATGAAAAACTGTTTTTT.

V gene TRBV20-1 combines with J gene TRBJ1-4; the match to TRBD1 covers 7 bases. V dropped 5 bases and J dropped 8; count of bases not matched to a gene: 11. This CDR3 is built from 14 residues. Germline lookup yields CDR1 DFQATT and CDR2 SNEGSKA (reference sequence). The CDR3 protein is CSAPTHRGREKLFF. CDR3 nucleotide sequence: TGCAGTGCTCCGACCCACAGGGGAAGGGAAAAACTGTTTTTT.

In the case of this clonotype: This is likely a read error, given that the CDR3 carries no conserved phenylalanine or tryptophan at its end. The rearrangement links TRBV20-1 to TRBJ2-1, with D perhaps TRBD1 or TRBD2 (6 bases each). Germline V gene data show CDR1 as DFQATT and CDR2 as SNEGSKA (reference sequence). The CDR3 length is 15 residues. CDR3 DNA sequence: TGCAGTGCTAGAGTTTCCGGGGGCAGCTACGATGAGCAGTTCATC. Protein sequence: CSARVSGGSYDEQFI.

This clonotype was detected only once. The V and J genes are TRBV25-1 and TRBJ2-5; 10 positions agree with TRBD1. CDR3 size: 16 residues. Germline lookup yields CDR1 MGHDK and CDR2 SYGVNS. J lost 3 bases, V lost 3 bases, and 7 bases had no gene match. CDR3 sequence (DNA): TGTGCCAGCAGTGATTTAGGGACAGGGGCAAAAGAGACCCAGTACTTC. Translation gives CASSDLGTGAKETQYF.

The chain joins TRBV7-3 to TRBJ1-1; D unclear. CDR3 length equals 15 residues. Between the trimmed V and J ends, which lost 5 bases and 0 bases, there was a span of 13 bases. Per the germline V gene, CDR1 is SGHTA and CDR2 is FQGTGA. The CDR3 region is CASSADIGLNTEAFF. In DNA form, the CDR3 reads TGTGCCAGCAGCGCAGACATTGGGCTGAACACTGAAGCTTTCTTT.

In the case of this clonotype: A junction end diverges from the germline sequence, so it may reflect a read error. V is TRBV10-3 and J is TRBJ2-1; 9 positions match TRBD1. Germline CDR1 and CDR2: ENHRY and SYGVKD. CDR3 length equals 17 residues. CDR3 sequence reads: CASSAPSRDRDYNEQFF. The CDR3 region has the DNA TGTGCCAGCAGTGCCCCATCCCGGGACAGGGACTACAATGAGCAGTTCTTC.